This T cell receptor beta chain was observed in a study of blood T cell repertoires in COVID-19. Across the study: Both acute and convalescent COVID-19 samples were obtained from the United States, Italy and Spain.

Study processing details: Researchers report that nucleated cell counts were estimated from reference gene primer amplification. Clones were sequenced by immunoSEQ multiplex PCR, and TCRdb holds only the in-frame ones, with some missing. V and J calls and clone size come straight from that table; D and trimming were deduced from the DNA. The top ten hold over 2.5% of the sample, which has 200,000 or so clones, around 83% seen once. V was pared by 7 bases and J by 5 bases, with 15 bases between. Germline lookup yields CDR1 WSHSY and CDR2 SAAADI. The CDR3 sequence is 13 residues long. The V and J genes are TRBV10-2 and TRBJ2-7; tentatively, D is TRBD1 (6 bases). This TCR was recovered from a man aged 45 to 65 who had recovered from COVID-19. The sequenced sample was peripheral blood. The CDR3 region has the DNA TGCGCCAGCAACAGTCAGGGGCTACACGAGCAGTACTTC. Amino acids: CASNSQGLHEQYF.